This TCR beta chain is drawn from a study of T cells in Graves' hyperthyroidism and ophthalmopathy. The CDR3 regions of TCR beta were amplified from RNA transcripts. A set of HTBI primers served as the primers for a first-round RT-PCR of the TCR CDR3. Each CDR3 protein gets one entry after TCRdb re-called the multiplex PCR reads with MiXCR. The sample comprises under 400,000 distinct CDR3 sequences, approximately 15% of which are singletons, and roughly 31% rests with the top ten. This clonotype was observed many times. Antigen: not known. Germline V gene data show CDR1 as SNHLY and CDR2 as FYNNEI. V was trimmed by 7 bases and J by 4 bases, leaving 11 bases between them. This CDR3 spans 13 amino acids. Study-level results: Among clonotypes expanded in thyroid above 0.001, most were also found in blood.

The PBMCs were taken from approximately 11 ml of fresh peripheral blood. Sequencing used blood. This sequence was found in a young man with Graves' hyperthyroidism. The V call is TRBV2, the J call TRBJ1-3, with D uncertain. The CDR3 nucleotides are TGTGCCAGCAACCCCTTCGAGGGAAACACCATATATTTT. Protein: CASNPFEGNTIYF.